This is a list of T cell receptor beta chains from one sample in a study of T cell changes during pregnancy in multiple sclerosis. TCRdb keeps only in-frame clones here, not all; method: immunoSEQ multiplex PCR. This sample yields about 30,000 clones, of which approximately 91% are seen a single time; 4% to 4.5% belongs to the top ten. The material sequenced was peripheral blood, taken in the second trimester of pregnancy. The receptor source for this set is a female donor in good health, enrolled as a control in a pregnancy study. Both conserved end residues are part of each CDR3. D genes are given only for firm matches. Part of the rows lack a size; the others show once, few, many or a class for expanded clones.

clone size | J gene | CDR3 length | V gene | D gene | CDR3 DNA | CDR3 protein
- | TRBJ1-1 | 12 | TRBV6-5 | - | TGTGCCAGCAGTTACTCGAGGTCGATGCTACTATTT | CASSYSRSMLLF
- | TRBJ2-5 | 17 | TRBV6-1 | - | TGTGCCAGCAGTGAAGCGGTCCCGGGAGCCCGTGTCGAGACCCAGTACTTC | CASSEAVPGARVETQYF
once | TRBJ1-5 | 17 | TRBV27 | TRBD1 | TGTGCCACCTCAAACCGGGACAGCCCGTATAGCAATCAGCCCCAGCATTTT | CATSNRDSPYSNQPQHF
- | TRBJ2-7 | 14 | TRBV9 | - | TGTGCCAGCAGCGTAGCCGATAGCACCTACGAGCAGTACTTC | CASSVADSTYEQYF
once | TRBJ1-6 | 16 | TRBV14 | - | TGTGCCAGCAGCCAACGAGGGGGTCCTACGGATTCACCCCTCCACTTT | CASSQRGGPTDSPLHF
- | TRBJ2-1 | 17 | TRBV9 | TRBD2 | TGTGCCAGCAGCGTAGGAATTACGGGGGGGCGGGACAATGAGCAGTTCTTC | CASSVGITGGRDNEQFF
- | TRBJ1-2 | 14 | TRBV30 | TRBD1 | TGTGCCTGGACCACGACAGGGGAGGTCTATGGCTACACCTTC | CAWTTTGEVYGYTF
few | TRBJ2-1 | 16 | TRBV10-3 | TRBD2 | TGTGCCATCACAGACGCCGGGACTAGCGCAGGGAATGAGCAGTTCTTC | CAITDAGTSAGNEQFF
few | TRBJ2-7 | 14 | TRBV29-1 | TRBD2 | TGCAGCGTTGTTGGCACTAGCGGTTCCTACGAGCAGTACTTC | CSVVGTSGSYEQYF
- | TRBJ1-2 | 17 | TRBV10-3 | - | TGTGCCATCAGTGCCAACCGGGGGGCGGGACCCCCCTCCGGCTACACCTTC | CAISANRGAGPPSGYTF
- | TRBJ1-2 | 15 | TRBV9 | - | TGTGCCAGCAGCGGAACAGAAATTTTTAACTATGGCTACACCTTC | CASSGTEIFNYGYTF
- | TRBJ2-5 | 15 | TRBV7-2 | TRBD1 | TGTGCCAGCAGCTCTCGGACAGGGACCGGGTTTCCTCTGTACTTC | CASSSRTGTGFPLYF
- | TRBJ2-3 | 15 | TRBV19 | - | TGTGCCAGTAGTACCCATGGGGGGTCCACAGATACGCAGTATTTT | CASSTHGGSTDTQYF
- | TRBJ2-2 | 15 | TRBV6-1 | TRBD1 | TGTGCCAGCAGGGAAGGGACAGGGGTAACCGGGGAGCTGTTTTTT | CASREGTGVTGELFF
- | TRBJ2-7 | 15 | TRBV10-1 | TRBD2 | TGCGCCAGCAGTGTCGGGACTAGCGTACCCTACGAGCAGTACTTC | CASSVGTSVPYEQYF
- | TRBJ1-3 | 16 | TRBV9 | - | TGTGCCAGCAGCGTAGAGGTCGGGAAAAGCGGGGACACCATATATTTT | CASSVEVGKSGDTIYF
- | TRBJ2-3 | 13 | TRBV29-1 | TRBD2 | TGCAGCGTTCCTAGCGGTAGCACAGATACGCAGTATTTT | CSVPSGSTDTQYF
- | TRBJ1-6 | 15 | TRBV25-1 | - | TGTGCCAGCAGTGAACACACAGTTTATAATTCACCCCTCCACTTT | CASSEHTVYNSPLHF
- | TRBJ2-7 | 14 | TRBV11-3 | - | TGTGCCAGCAGCTTATCGCGGATCTCCTACGAGCAGTACTTC | CASSLSRISYEQYF
- | TRBJ2-3 | 15 | TRBV2 | TRBD2 | TGTGCCAGCAGTCAGAAAAGCGGGAGAATAGATACGCAGTATTTT | CASSQKSGRIDTQYF
once | TRBJ1-4 | 14 | TRBV18 | - | TGTGCCAGCTCACCAACCCAGGGGAGAGAAAAACTGTTTTTT | CASSPTQGREKLFF
- | TRBJ2-3 | 11 | TRBV2 | - | TGTGCCAGCACGGGCACAGATACGCAGTATTTT | CASTGTDTQYF
once | TRBJ2-2 | 13 | TRBV29-1 | - | TGCAGCGCGGGGACAACGAACACCGGGGAGCTGTTTTTT | CSAGTTNTGELFF
- | TRBJ2-5 | 15 | TRBV6-6 | - | TGTGCCAGCAGTTACTCGGGGGGGCAGCCTGAGACCCAGTACTTC | CASSYSGGQPETQYF
- | TRBJ2-2 | 15 | TRBV27 | TRBD2 | TGTGCCAGCAGGGAGATGACGACTAGCGCCGGGGAGCTGTTTTTT | CASREMTTSAGELFF
- | TRBJ2-3 | 18 | TRBV6-1 | TRBD2 | TGTGCCAGCAGTGCGGGGGGTTTGAGCGGGGGATACACAGATACGCAGTATTTT | CASSAGGLSGGYTDTQYF
- | TRBJ2-3 | 16 | TRBV9 | TRBD2 | TGTGCCAGCAGCCCGCGAGCGGGAGTCAGCACAGATACGCAGTATTTT | CASSPRAGVSTDTQYF
- | TRBJ2-7 | 14 | TRBV29-1 | - | TGCAGCGTTCGGGCTAGCGTGAGCTCCTACGAGCAGTACTTC | CSVRASVSSYEQYF
medium-sized | TRBJ1-1 | 17 | TRBV23-1 | - | TGCGCCAGCATCGGGAATGGGTTTCTTTACCCGGCCACTGAAGCTTTCTTT | CASIGNGFLYPATEAFF
- | TRBJ2-1 | 15 | TRBV4-1 | TRBD2 | TGCGCCAGCAGCCAAGTCGGGACTAGTTACAATGAGCAGTTCTTC | CASSQVGTSYNEQFF
- | TRBJ2-7 | 16 | TRBV28 | - | TGTGCCAGCAGTCCCCTAATAGCGGCCGGGGGCTACGAGCAGTACTTC | CASSPLIAAGGYEQYF
- | TRBJ1-6 | 13 | TRBV6-5 | - | TGTGCCTCAGGCCGGGATGATAATTCACCCCTCCACTTT | CASGRDDNSPLHF
- | TRBJ1-2 | 14 | TRBV12-5 | - | TGTGCTAGTGGTTTGGGACAGTTCGACTATGGCTACACCTTC | CASGLGQFDYGYTF
- | TRBJ2-1 | 16 | TRBV7-8 | TRBD2 | TGTGCCAGCAGCTTAAGAGCGGGAGAGGGGTACAATGAGCAGTTCTTC | CASSLRAGEGYNEQFF
few | TRBJ2-3 | 14 | TRBV19 | - | TGTGCCAGTAGACCTCGGGACACCACAGATACGCAGTATTTT | CASRPRDTTDTQYF
- | TRBJ1-1 | 15 | TRBV7-9 | - | TGTGCCAGCAGCTTAGTTAGTAGGGGGGGCACTGAAGCTTTCTTT | CASSLVSRGGTEAFF
once | TRBJ2-3 | 15 | TRBV9 | TRBD2 | TGTGCCAGCAGCGTAGCCAGCGGGGGCACAGATACGCAGTATTTT | CASSVASGGTDTQYF
- | TRBJ1-5 | 15 | TRBV6-1 | TRBD1 | TGTGCCAGCAGTTGGACAGGGGGCGAGGATCAGCCCCAGCATTTT | CASSWTGGEDQPQHF
- | TRBJ1-2 | 16 | TRBV5-1 | TRBD1 | TGCGCCAGCAGCTTGGAAGTGACAGGGGTCTCCTATGGCTACACCTTC | CASSLEVTGVSYGYTF
- | TRBJ2-1 | 14 | TRBV6-1 | - | TGTGCCAGCAGTGTCCGGCACAAAGCGGATGAGCAGTTCTTC | CASSVRHKADEQFF
- | TRBJ1-5 | 13 | TRBV27 | - | TGTGCCAGCAGTTTAGTGGGGGCGTGGCCCCAGCATTTT | CASSLVGAWPQHF
- | TRBJ1-4 | 15 | TRBV7-8 | TRBD1 | TGTGCCAGCAGCTCGAACTCAGGGGGCGGTGAAAAACTGTTTTTT | CASSSNSGGGEKLFF
- | TRBJ2-7 | 14 | TRBV5-1 | TRBD1 | TGCGCCAGCAGCTTGACAGGGGGCTTCTACGAGCAGTACTTC | CASSLTGGFYEQYF
- | TRBJ1-1 | 15 | TRBV6-5 | - | TGTGCCAGCGGGGAGGGGGTAACATTTAGCACTGAAGCTTTCTTT | CASGEGVTFSTEAFF
- | TRBJ1-4 | 14 | TRBV18 | - | TGTGCCAGCTCACCAGCAACAGCGGGTGAAAAACTGTTTTTT | CASSPATAGEKLFF
once | TRBJ1-1 | 15 | TRBV7-3 | TRBD1 | TGTGCCAGCAGCTTATTCGGGACAGGGGGGACTGAAGCTTTCTTT | CASSLFGTGGTEAFF
- | TRBJ2-5 | 16 | TRBV19 | TRBD1 | TGTGCCAGTAGTATGGGGACAGGGCAGAACCAAGAGACCCAGTACTTC | CASSMGTGQNQETQYF
medium-sized | TRBJ2-5 | 15 | TRBV6-1 | TRBD2 | TGTGCCAGCAGTGAACTAGCGGGAGGGCCAGAGACCCAGTACTTC | CASSELAGGPETQYF
- | TRBJ1-1 | 14 | TRBV9 | - | TGTGCCAGCAGCGTAGTACAGGGCAACACTGAAGCTTTCTTT | CASSVVQGNTEAFF
- | TRBJ2-7 | 15 | TRBV15 | TRBD1 | TGTGCCACCAGCAGAGATTCGACAGGGGGGCGCGAGCAGTACTTC | CATSRDSTGGREQYF